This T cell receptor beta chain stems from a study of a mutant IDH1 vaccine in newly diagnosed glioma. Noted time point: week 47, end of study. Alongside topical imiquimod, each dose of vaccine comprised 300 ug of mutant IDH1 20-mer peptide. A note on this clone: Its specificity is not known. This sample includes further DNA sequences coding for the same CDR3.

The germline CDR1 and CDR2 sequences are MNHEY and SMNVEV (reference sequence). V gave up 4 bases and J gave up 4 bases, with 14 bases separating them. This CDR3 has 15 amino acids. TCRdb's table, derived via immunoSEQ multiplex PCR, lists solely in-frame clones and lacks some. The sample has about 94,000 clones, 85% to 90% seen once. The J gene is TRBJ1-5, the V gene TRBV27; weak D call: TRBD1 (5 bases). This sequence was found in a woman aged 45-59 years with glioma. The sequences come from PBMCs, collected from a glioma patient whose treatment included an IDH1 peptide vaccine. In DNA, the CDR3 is TGTGCCAGCAGTTCGTTAGGGGCGGGTAATCAGCCCCAGCATTTT. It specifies CASSSLGAGNQPQHF.